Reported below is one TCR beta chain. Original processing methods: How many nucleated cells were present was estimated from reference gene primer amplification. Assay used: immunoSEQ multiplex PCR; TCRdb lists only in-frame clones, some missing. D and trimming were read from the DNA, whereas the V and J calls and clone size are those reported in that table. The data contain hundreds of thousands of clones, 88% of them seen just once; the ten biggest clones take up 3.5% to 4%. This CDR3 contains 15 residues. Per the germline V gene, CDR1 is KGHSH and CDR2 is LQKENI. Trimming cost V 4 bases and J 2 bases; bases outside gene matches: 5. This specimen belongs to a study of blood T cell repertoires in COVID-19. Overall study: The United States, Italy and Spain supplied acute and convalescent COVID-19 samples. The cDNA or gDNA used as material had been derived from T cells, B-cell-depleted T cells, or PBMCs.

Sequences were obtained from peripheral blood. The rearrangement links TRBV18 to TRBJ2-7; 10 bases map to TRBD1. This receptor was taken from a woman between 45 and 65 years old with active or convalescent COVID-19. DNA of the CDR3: TGTGCCAGCTCACTTGCCGGGACAGGGGCCTACGAGCAGTACTTC. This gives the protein CASSLAGTGAYEQYF.